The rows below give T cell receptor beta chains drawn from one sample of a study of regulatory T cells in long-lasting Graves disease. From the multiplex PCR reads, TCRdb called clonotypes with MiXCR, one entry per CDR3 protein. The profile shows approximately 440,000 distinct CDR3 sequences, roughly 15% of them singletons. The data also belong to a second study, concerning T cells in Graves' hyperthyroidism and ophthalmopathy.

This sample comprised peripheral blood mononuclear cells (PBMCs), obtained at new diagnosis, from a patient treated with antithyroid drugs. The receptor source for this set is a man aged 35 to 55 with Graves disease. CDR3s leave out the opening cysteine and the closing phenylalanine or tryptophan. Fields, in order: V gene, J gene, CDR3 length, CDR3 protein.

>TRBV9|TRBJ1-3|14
ASSERQQTSGNTIY
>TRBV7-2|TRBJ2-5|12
ASSFQRGSGTQY
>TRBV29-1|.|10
SVEVGGGAQY
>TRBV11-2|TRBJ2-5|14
ASSSTLGQGRETQY
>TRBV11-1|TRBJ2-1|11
ASSLVKGNEQF
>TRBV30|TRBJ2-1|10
AWSKGGNEQF
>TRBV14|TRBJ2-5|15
ASSQGWGGAYQETQY
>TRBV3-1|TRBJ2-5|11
ASSPGLVETQY
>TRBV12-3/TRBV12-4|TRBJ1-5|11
ASSFEGDQPQH
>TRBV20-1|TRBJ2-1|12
SASLAGKRYEQF
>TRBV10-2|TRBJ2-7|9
ASSNGLEQY
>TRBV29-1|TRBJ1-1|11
SVAGGLVTEAF
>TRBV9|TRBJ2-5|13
AGSTSGRAQETQY
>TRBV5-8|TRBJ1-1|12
ASSLELGQNVAF
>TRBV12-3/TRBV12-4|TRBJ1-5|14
ASSSPGTRGNQPQH
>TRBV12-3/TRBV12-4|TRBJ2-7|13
ASSLAGTGSYEQY
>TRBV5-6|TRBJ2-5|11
ASSAGGQETQY
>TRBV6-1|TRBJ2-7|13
ATREVGSGNYEQY
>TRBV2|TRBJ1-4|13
ASSDPPRVNEKLF
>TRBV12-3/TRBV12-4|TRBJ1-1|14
ASSFEGVPLNTEAF
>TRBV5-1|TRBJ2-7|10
ASSLVANEQY
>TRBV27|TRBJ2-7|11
ASSWGTDYEQY
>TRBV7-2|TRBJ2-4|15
ASSLTASGRAANIQY
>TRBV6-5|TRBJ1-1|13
ASSYSKRMNTEAF
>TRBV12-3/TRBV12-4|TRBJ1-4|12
ASSRANVNEKLF
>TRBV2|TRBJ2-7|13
ASRASGRMGYEQY
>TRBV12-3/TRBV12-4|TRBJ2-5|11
ASSPSSQETQY
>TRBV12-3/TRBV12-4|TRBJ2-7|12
ASSPWGGSDEQY
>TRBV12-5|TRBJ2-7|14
ASGLDGEATGYEQY